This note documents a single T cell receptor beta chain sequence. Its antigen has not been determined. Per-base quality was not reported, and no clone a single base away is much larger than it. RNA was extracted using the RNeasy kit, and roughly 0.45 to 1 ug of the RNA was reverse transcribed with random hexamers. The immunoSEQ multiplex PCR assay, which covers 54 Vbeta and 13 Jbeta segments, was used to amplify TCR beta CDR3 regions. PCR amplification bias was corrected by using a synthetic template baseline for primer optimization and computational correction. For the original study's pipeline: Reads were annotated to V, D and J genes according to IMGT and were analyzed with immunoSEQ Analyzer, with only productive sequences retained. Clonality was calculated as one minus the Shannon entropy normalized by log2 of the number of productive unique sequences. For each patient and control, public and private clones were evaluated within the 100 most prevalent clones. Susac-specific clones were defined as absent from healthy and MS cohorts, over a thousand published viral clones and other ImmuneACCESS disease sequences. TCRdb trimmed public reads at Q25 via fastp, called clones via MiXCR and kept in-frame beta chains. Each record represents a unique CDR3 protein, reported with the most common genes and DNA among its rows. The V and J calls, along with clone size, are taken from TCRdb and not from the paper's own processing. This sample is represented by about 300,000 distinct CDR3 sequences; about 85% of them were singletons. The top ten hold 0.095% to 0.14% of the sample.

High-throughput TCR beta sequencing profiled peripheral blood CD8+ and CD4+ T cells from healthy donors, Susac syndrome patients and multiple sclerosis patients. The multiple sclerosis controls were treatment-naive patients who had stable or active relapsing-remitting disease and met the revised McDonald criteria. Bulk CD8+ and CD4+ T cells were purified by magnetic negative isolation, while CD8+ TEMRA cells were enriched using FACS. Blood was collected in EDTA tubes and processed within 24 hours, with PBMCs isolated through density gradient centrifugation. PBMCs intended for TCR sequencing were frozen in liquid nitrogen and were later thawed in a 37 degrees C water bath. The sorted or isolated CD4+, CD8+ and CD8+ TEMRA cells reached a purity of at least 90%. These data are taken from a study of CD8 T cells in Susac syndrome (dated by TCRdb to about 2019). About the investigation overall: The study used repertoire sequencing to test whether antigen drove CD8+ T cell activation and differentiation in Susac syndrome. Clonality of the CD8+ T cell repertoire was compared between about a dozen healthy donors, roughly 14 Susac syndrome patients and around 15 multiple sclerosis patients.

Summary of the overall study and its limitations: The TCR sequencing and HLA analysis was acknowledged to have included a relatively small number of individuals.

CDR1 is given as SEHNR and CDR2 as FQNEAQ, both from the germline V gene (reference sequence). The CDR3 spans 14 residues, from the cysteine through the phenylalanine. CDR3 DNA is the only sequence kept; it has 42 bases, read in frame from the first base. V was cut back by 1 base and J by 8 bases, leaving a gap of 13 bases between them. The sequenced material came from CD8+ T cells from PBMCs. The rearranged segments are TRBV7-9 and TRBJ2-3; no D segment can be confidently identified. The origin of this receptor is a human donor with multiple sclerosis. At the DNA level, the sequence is TGTGCCAGCAGCTTAGGTCCCGACCGTGGTACGCAGTATTTT. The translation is CASSLGPDRGTQYF.